Presented here are 27 T cell receptor beta chains from one specimen sequenced in a study of shared clonotypes between healthy human individuals. This table comes from immunoSEQ multiplex PCR, and its TCRdb copy is limited to in-frame clones, with some not included. The sample contains roughly 1,800,000 clones, 85% to 95% of which appear only once. Naive CD8 cells were CD45RO-negative, positively selected for CCR7, excluding terminally differentiated effector memory CD45RA+ cells. The material sequenced was naive CD8+ T cells sorted from blood. These receptor sequences come from a young man in good health.

V gene TRBV11-3 combines with J gene TRBJ2-7; TRBD1 aligns across 10 bases. This CDR3 spans 16 amino acids. V lost 4 bases and J lost 7; bases outside the gene matches: 13. The germline gives CDR1 SGHNT, CDR2 YENEEA. The CDR3 reads CASSWARGDRGDEQYF. The CDR3 coding sequence is TGTGCCAGCAGCTGGGCCCGGGGGGACAGGGGAGATGAGCAGTACTTC.

This clone was detected only once. This rearrangement joins TRBV28 to TRBJ2-7; no clear D gene. The CDR3 is 14 amino acids. Looked up from germline, CDR1 is MDHEN and CDR2 is SYDVKM. The V and J ends lost 1 base and 1 base respectively, with 8 bases between them. CDR3 residues: CASSLLGYSYEQYF. The DNA for the CDR3 is TGTGCCAGCAGTTTATTGGGCTATTCCTACGAGCAGTACTTC.

Comments on this clone: Other DNA sequences within the sample encode an identical CDR3. The J gene is TRBJ1-2, the V gene TRBV27; D perhaps matches TRBD1 (6 bases). CDR1 is MNHEY and CDR2 is SMNVEV in the germline V gene (reference sequence). The V end lost 3 bases, the J end lost 0 bases, and 8 bases lay between the germline ends. CDR3 size: 14 residues. DNA for the CDR3: TGTGCCAGCAGTTTGGGGGGCTCTAACTATGGCTACACCTTC. Protein sequence: CASSLGGSNYGYTF.

The chain joins TRBV4-1 to TRBJ2-3; D uncertain. This CDR3 is built from 15 residues. Trimming removed 0 bases from V and 4 bases from J, with 11 bases in between. Germline V gene lookup returns CDR1 MGHRA and CDR2 YSYEKL. Here the CDR3 DNA reads TGCGCCAGCAGCCAAGAGTCGGTAGCTGCAGATACGCAGTATTTT. Translation gives CASSQESVAADTQYF.

In this sample, this clone turned up once. V gene TRBV13 combines with J gene TRBJ1-1; 8 nucleotides match TRBD1. CDR3 length: 15 residues. CDR1 and CDR2 (germline): PRHDT, FYEKMQ (reference sequence). The ends lost 5 bases at V and 2 bases at J; junction bases unmatched: 7. The CDR3 DNA is TGTGCCAGCAGCCCCGACAGGGGCGGTAACACTGAAGCTTTCTTT. Amino acids: CASSPDRGGNTEAFF.

V and J are TRBV5-1 and TRBJ1-1, with D tentatively TRBD1 (6 bases). V shed 0 bases and J shed 7 bases, with 16 bases lying between them. Germline loops: CDR1 SGHRS, CDR2 YFSETQ. The CDR3 length is 15 residues. This CDR3 is CASSLEGRGKGEAFF. The CDR3 nucleotides are TGCGCCAGCAGCTTGGAGGGCAGGGGAAAGGGTGAAGCTTTCTTT. The full variable domain, with the rest looked up from reference TRBV5-1 and TRBJ1-1, is KAGVTQTPRYLIKTRGQQVTLSCSPISGHRSVSWYQQTPGQGLQFLFEYFSETQRNKGNFPGRFSGRQFSNSRSEMNVSTLELGDSALYLCASSLEGRGKGEAFFGQGTRLTVV.

The chain is built from TRBV27 and TRBJ2-1; D might be TRBD1 or TRBD2, each matching 6 bases. The V and J ends lost 3 bases and 8 bases respectively, with 20 bases between them. CDR1 MNHEY and CDR2 SMNVEV come from the germline V gene (reference sequence). The CDR3 loop spans 16 amino acids. The CDR3: CASSLMAHGGGDEQFF. CDR3 in DNA: TGTGCCAGCAGTTTGATGGCCCACGGGGGCGGGGATGAGCAGTTCTTC.

J is TRBJ2-5 and V is TRBV28; tentative D call: TRBD2 (7 bases). The CDR3 spans 15 residues. Germline V CDR1 and CDR2: MDHEN, SYDVKM. V lost 6 bases and J 2 bases, leaving 16 bases between the germline ends. CDR3 protein: CASSSPGRGQETQYF. Here the CDR3 DNA reads TGTGCCAGCAGCTCCCCGGGGAGGGGGCAAGAGACCCAGTACTTC.

The V call is TRBV6-6, the J call TRBJ2-7; D is unresolved. Deletions cut 1 base from V and 0 bases from J, with 13 bases between. This CDR3 region has 16 residues. Germline assignment: CDR1 MNHNY and CDR2 SVGAGI (reference sequence). The CDR3 DNA follows: TGTGCCAGCAGTTACTTAGCCCTTGACCCCTCCTACGAGCAGTACTTC. Translated, it gives CASSYLALDPSYEQYF.

The chain combines TRBV19 with TRBJ2-5; a weak D match, TRBD1 (6 bases). Trimming cost V 5 bases and J 2 bases, with 9 bases left between them. The CDR3 sequence is 13 residues long. The germline CDR1 and CDR2 sequences are LNHDA and SQIVND (reference sequence). The CDR3 nucleotides are TGTGCCAGTAGTCCGGACAGACAAGAGACCCAGTACTTC. Its protein is CASSPDRQETQYF.

Details on this clone: The sample carries other DNA sequences with the same CDR3. The chain is built from TRBV9 and TRBJ2-3; TRBD1 might be the D (5 bases). The V gene's germline CDR1 is SGDLS and CDR2 YYNGEE. V gave up 0 bases and J gave up 3 bases, with 8 bases separating them. CDR3 length: 14 amino acids. The DNA of the CDR3 is TGTGCCAGCAGCGTAGAAGGGGTTACAGATACGCAGTATTTT. Translated, it gives CASSVEGVTDTQYF.

The CDR3, as DNA: TGCGCCAGCAGCCAAGAAAGGGGATCCGGGGAGCTGTTTTTT. It is translated as CASSQERGSGELFF. The chain couples TRBV4-1 to TRBJ2-2, with D possibly being TRBD1 (5 bases). The CDR3 totals 14 residues. Looked up from germline, CDR1 is MGHRA and CDR2 is YSYEKL. Trimming removed 0 bases at V and 6 bases at J, with 8 bases between.

The CDR3 DNA reads as TGTGCCAGCAGCGAAAGGGACAGCCGTAATGAGCAGTTCTTC. Its translation: CASSERDSRNEQFF. The chain links TRBV27 to TRBJ2-1; 7 bases line up with TRBD1. Losses at the gene ends were 6 bases for V and 7 bases for J; bases not matched to a gene: 9. The CDR3 loop spans 14 amino acids. CDR1 and CDR2 from the germline V gene are MNHEY and SMNVEV (reference sequence).

The chain combines TRBV6-4 with TRBJ2-2; D is uncertain. Trimming removed 1 base at V and 6 bases at J, with 3 bases between. CDR3 size: 12 residues. Looked up from germline, CDR1 is MRHNA and CDR2 is SNTAGT. The CDR3 DNA reads TGTGCCAGCAGTGACTACGCCGGGGAGCTGTTTTTT. The encoded protein is CASSDYAGELFF.

The chain uses TRBV7-9 and TRBJ2-3; 10 bases align to TRBD2. J gave up 6 bases and V 5 bases, and 8 bases lay outside the gene matches. The CDR3 is made up of 15 amino acids. The germline V gene has CDR1 SEHNR and CDR2 FQNEAQ (reference sequence). CDR3 residues: CASSPLAGVGDTQYF. CDR3 bases: TGTGCCAGCAGCCCCCTAGCGGGGGTGGGGGATACGCAGTATTTT.

V and J are TRBV6-1 and TRBJ2-7, with 7 positions matching TRBD2. The CDR3 is 15 amino acids. With V trimmed by 2 bases and J by 3 bases, 7 bases remained unmatched. The germline gives CDR1 MNHNS, CDR2 SASEGT. The CDR3 protein is CASSELGGSIYEQYF. The DNA for the CDR3 is TGTGCCAGCAGTGAACTCGGCGGGAGTATCTACGAGCAGTACTTC.

This clone occurred once. The chain carries TRBV7-2 and TRBJ1-4; D perhaps matches TRBD1 (6 bases). CDR3 length: 13 residues. V dropped 9 bases and J dropped 4 bases, with 12 bases sitting between them. Germline lookup yields CDR1 SGHTA and CDR2 FQGNSA. CDR3 nucleotide sequence: TGTGCCAGTGGTGGGGGCCTTAATGAAAAACTGTTTTTT. Translated: CASGGGLNEKLFF. The complete variable domain, with remaining parts taken from reference TRBV7-2 and TRBJ1-4, reads GAGVSQSPSNKVTEKGKDVELRCDPISGHTALYWYRQSLGQGLEFLIYFQGNSAPDKSGLPSDRFSAERTGGSVSTLTIQRTQQEDSAVYLCASGGGLNEKLFFGSGTQLSVL.

The chain uses TRBV6-5 and TRBJ2-3, with 9 bases identical to TRBD2. This CDR3 region has 14 residues. Germline CDR1 and CDR2: MNHEY and SVGAGI. The ends lost 1 base at V and 6 bases at J; junction bases unmatched: 2. CDR3 sequence reads: CASSYLAGEDTQYF. For the CDR3, the DNA is TGTGCCAGCAGTTACTTAGCGGGAGAGGATACGCAGTATTTT.

This clone was observed once. The chain employs TRBV21-1 and TRBJ2-7; no DNA check was done on the table's D call, TRBD2. TRBV21-1 is assigned pseudogene status. The CDR3 sequence is 16 residues long. CDR3 nucleotides: TGTGCCAGCAGCAAAAACAGGACTAGCGGGGACTACGAGCAGTACTTC. As protein: CASSKNRTSGDYEQYF.

The chain couples TRBV12-5 to TRBJ1-4, with 8 bases aligning to TRBD1. V was pared by 4 bases and J by 4 bases, with 5 bases of the junction left unmatched. The germline V gene has CDR1 LGHNT and CDR2 FRNRAP. CDR3 length equals 15 residues. CDR3: CASGSAGTGNEKLFF. The CDR3 DNA reads as TGTGCTAGTGGTTCAGCCGGGACAGGTAATGAAAAACTGTTTTTT. Using reference TRBV12-5 and TRBJ1-4 for the parts outside the CDR3, the full variable domain is DARVTQTPRHKVTEMGQEVTMRCQPILGHNTVFWYRQTMMQGLELLAYFRNRAPLDDSGMPKDRFSAEMPDATLATLKIQPSEPRDSAVYFCASGSAGTGNEKLFFGSGTQLSVL.

V usage is TRBV7-9 and J usage is TRBJ2-2; maybe TRBD2 (6 bases). Germline CDR1 is SEHNR and CDR2 is FQNEAQ (reference sequence). The V end lost 6 bases, the J end lost 0 bases, and 14 bases lay between the germline ends. The CDR3 is made up of 16 amino acids. CDR3 amino acids: CASSVAGLANTGELFF. The CDR3 DNA reads as TGTGCCAGCAGTGTTGCGGGGCTCGCGAACACCGGGGAGCTGTTTTTT.

The chain joins TRBV9 to TRBJ2-1; D is unclear. V lost 3 bases, J lost 0 bases, and 10 bases lay in between. The germline gives CDR1 SGDLS, CDR2 YYNGEE. This CDR3 has 15 amino acids. DNA for the CDR3: TGTGCCAGCAGCGCCCGTTACAGCTCCTACAATGAGCAGTTCTTC. Encoded protein: CASSARYSSYNEQFF.

The V and J genes are TRBV27 and TRBJ2-1; no clear D gene. CDR3 size: 13 residues. The germline V gene encodes CDR1 MNHEY and CDR2 SMNVEV (reference sequence). The V end was cut by 3 bases, the J end by 2 bases, with 5 bases between. CDR3 region: CASSFTPYNEQFF. CDR3 DNA: TGTGCCAGCAGTTTCACTCCCTACAATGAGCAGTTCTTC.

The chain employs TRBV30 and TRBJ2-7; tentative D call: TRBD2 (6 bases). Germline assignment: CDR1 GTSNPN and CDR2 SVGIG (reference sequence). The CDR3 spans 13 residues. V dropped 0 bases and J dropped 3 bases, with 9 bases sitting between them. The CDR3 here is CAWSVVSGYEQYF. In DNA, the CDR3 is TGTGCCTGGAGTGTGGTTAGCGGCTACGAGCAGTACTTC.

The chain links TRBV4-3 to TRBJ2-7; no clear D. The CDR3 is 15 amino acids. The germline CDR1 and CDR2 sequences are LGHNA and YSLEER. V was cut by 0 bases and J by 5 bases, with 14 bases left in between. CDR3: CASSQDWGAGHEQYF. The CDR3, as DNA: TGCGCCAGCAGCCAAGACTGGGGTGCAGGTCACGAGCAGTACTTC.

This clone was counted a few times. The chain couples TRBV13 to TRBJ1-5, with D possibly being TRBD1 (6 bases). The germline gives CDR1 PRHDT, CDR2 FYEKMQ (reference sequence). The CDR3 is 15 residues long. V was trimmed by 0 bases and J by 4 bases, leaving 10 bases between them. The chain's CDR3 is CASSLGLGGNQPQHF. The CDR3, as DNA: TGTGCCAGCAGCTTAGGATTAGGGGGGAATCAGCCCCAGCATTTT. The full variable domain, completed using reference TRBV13 and TRBJ1-5, is AAGVIQSPRHLIKEKRETATLKCYPIPRHDTVYWYQQGPGQDPQFLISFYEKMQSDKGSIPDRFSAQQFSDYHSELNMSSLELGDSALYFCASSLGLGGNQPQHFGDGTRLSIL.

The chain is built from TRBV27 and TRBJ2-1, with no clear D. From germline, CDR1 is MNHEY and CDR2 SMNVEV (reference sequence). The CDR3 is 12 amino acids. V was clipped by 2 bases and J by 9 bases, with 8 bases between them. The CDR3 coding sequence is TGTGCCAGCAGTTTAAATGGTTTTGAGCAGTTCTTC. This sequence encodes CASSLNGFEQFF.